Sequencing of this T cell receptor (beta chain) was carried out in a study of T cell changes during pregnancy in multiple sclerosis (dated by TCRdb to about 2019). Regarding the study in general: Changes in the T cell repertoire over the course of pregnancy were examined in this study in women with multiple sclerosis.

Libraries came from the immunoSEQ multiplex PCR assay. In TCRdb, the immuneACCESS table is reduced to in-frame sequences with V and J assigned. These tables do not hold every clone; where another copy was compared, an unresolved V gene accounts for under half, and the others remain unexplained. The sample records about 69,000 clones, less than 90% of which are singletons. The top ten constitute less than 4% of the sample. The CDR3 goes from the cysteine to the phenylalanine over 16 residues. Only the CDR3 DNA is retained, 48 bases long and in frame from the first base. V is trimmed back by 2 bases and J by 2 bases, and the junction contains 8 bases that no gene match accounts for. Based on the germline V gene (reference sequence), the CDR1 and CDR2 sequences are MNHEY and SMNVEV. As concerns this clone: Its cognate antigen has yet to be identified. Per-base quality was not reported, and no clone a single base away is much larger than it.

This receptor was obtained from a female donor with multiple sclerosis, enrolled in a pregnancy study. Recombination linked TRBV27 to TRBJ1-2; 7 bases in the middle match TRBD1. This specimen consisted of peripheral blood, obtained before pregnancy. The CDR3 amino acid sequence is: CASSLGPPGGNYGYTF. The DNA reads as follows: TGTGCCAGCAGTTTAGGTCCCCCAGGGGGGAACTATGGCTACACCTTC.